This T cell receptor beta chain was sequenced for a study of patients and donors after allogeneic stem cell transplantation. Between the trimmed V and J ends, which lost 1 base and 7 bases, there was a span of 15 bases. Per germline, CDR1 SGHAT and CDR2 FQNNGV. The CDR3 sequence is 15 residues long. TCRdb reprocessed the RT-PCR reads with MiXCR, giving one entry per CDR3 protein. This sample has 87,000 or so distinct CDR3 sequences, with roughly 5.1% found just once. Many counts were recorded for this clonotype. Material for sequencing was blood, either unsorted or a sorted T cell fraction (not recorded which). V usage is TRBV11-2 and J usage is TRBJ2-3; perhaps TRBD2 as D (7 bases). This TCR was sampled from a human donor who was either an allogeneic HSCT recipient or a stem cell or donor lymphocyte infusion donor (not recorded which). It is not recorded whose cells these are; they may come from a transplant donor. The CDR3 region is CASSLGGGGVNTQYF. The CDR3, as DNA: TGTGCCAGCAGCTTAGGAGGGGGGGGTGTAAATACGCAGTATTTT.